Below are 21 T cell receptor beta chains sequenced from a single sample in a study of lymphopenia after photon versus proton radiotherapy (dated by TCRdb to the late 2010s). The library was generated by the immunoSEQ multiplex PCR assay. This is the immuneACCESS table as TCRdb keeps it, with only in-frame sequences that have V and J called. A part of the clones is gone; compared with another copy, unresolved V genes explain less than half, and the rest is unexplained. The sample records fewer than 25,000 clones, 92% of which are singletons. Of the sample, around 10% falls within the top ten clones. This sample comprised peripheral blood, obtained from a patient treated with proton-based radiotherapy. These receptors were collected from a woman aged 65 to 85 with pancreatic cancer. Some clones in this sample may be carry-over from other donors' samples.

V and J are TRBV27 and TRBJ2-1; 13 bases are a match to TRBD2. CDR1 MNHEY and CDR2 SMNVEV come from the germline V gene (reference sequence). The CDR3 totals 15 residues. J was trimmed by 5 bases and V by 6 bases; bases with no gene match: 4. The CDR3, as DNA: TGTGCCAGCAGACTAGCGGGAGGGCAAAACAATGAGCAGTTCTTC. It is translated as CASRLAGGQNNEQFF.

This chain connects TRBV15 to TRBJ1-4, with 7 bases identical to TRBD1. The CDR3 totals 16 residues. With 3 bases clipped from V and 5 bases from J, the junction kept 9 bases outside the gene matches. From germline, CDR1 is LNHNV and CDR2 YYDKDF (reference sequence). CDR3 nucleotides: TGTGCCACCAGCAGGTCCAACAGGGGTGGGAATGAAAAACTGTTTTTT. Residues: CATSRSNRGGNEKLFF. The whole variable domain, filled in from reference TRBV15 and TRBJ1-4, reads DAMVIQNPRYQVTQFGKPVTLSCSQTLNHNVMYWYQQKSSQAPKLLFHYYDKDFNNEADTPDNFQSRRPNTSFCFLDIRSPGLGDTAMYLCATSRSNRGGNEKLFFGSGTQLSVL.

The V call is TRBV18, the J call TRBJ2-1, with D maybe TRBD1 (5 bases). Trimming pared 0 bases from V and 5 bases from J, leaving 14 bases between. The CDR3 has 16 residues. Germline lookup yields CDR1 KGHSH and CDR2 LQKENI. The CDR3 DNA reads TGTGCCAGCTCACCACCTGTTGGCAGGGTCAACAATGAGCAGTTCTTC. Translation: CASSPPVGRVNNEQFF.

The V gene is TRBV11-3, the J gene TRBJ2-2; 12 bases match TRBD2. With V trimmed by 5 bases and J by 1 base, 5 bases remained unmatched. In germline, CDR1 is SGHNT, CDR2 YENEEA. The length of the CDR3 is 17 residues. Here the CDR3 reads CASSPASGRENTGELFF. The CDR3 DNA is TGTGCCAGCAGCCCGGCTAGCGGGAGGGAGAACACCGGGGAGCTGTTTTTT.

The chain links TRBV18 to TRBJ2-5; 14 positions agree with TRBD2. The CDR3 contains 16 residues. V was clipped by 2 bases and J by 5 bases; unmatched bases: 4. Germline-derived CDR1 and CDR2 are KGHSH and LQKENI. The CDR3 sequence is CASSPLGLAGVETQYF. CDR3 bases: TGTGCCAGCTCACCATTGGGACTAGCGGGAGTTGAGACCCAGTACTTC.

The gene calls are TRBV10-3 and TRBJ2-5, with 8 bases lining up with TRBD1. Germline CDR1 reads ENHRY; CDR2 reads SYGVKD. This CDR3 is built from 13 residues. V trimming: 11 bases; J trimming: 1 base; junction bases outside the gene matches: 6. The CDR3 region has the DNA TGTGCCGTCCAGACAGGGGCCCAAGAGACCCAGTACTTC. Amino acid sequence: CAVQTGAQETQYF.

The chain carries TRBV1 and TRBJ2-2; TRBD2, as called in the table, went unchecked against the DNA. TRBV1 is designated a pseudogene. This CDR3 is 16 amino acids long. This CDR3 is CTSSQAKLAETGELFF. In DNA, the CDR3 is TGCACCAGCAGCCAAGCTAAACTAGCGGAGACCGGGGAGCTGTTTTTT.

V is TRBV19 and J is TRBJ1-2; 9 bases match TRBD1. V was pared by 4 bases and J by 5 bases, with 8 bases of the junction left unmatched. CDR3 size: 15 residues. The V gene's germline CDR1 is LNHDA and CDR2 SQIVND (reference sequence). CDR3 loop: CASSTPGTGYYGYTF. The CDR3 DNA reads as TGTGCCAGTAGTACGCCCGGGACAGGGTATTATGGCTACACCTTC.

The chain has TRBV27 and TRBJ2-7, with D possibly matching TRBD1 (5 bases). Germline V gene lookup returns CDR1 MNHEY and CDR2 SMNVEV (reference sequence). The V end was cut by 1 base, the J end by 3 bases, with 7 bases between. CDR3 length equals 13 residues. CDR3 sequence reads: CASSLWGSYEQYF. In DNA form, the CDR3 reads TGTGCCAGCAGTTTATGGGGCAGCTACGAGCAGTACTTC.

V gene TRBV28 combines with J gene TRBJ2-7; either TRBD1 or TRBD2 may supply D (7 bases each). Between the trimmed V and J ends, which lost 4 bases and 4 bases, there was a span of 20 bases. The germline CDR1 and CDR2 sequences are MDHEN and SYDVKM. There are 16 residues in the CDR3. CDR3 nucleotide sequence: TGTGCCAGCAGTTCCCAGCGGGACAGCAAACTTTACGAGCAGTACTTC. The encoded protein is CASSSQRDSKLYEQYF. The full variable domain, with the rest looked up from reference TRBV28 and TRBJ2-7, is DVKVTQSSRYLVKRTGEKVFLECVQDMDHENMFWYRQDPGLGLRLIYFSYDVKMKEKGDIPEGYSVSREKKERFSLILESASTNQTSMYLCASSSQRDSKLYEQYFGPGTRLTVT.

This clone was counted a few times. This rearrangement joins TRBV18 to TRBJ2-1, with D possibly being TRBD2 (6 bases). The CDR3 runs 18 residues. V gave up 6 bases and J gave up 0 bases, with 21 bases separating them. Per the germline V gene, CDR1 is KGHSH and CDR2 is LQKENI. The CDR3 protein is CASSPSPSVWSSYNEQFF. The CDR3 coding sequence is TGTGCCAGCTCTCCCTCCCCTAGCGTTTGGAGCTCCTACAATGAGCAGTTCTTC.

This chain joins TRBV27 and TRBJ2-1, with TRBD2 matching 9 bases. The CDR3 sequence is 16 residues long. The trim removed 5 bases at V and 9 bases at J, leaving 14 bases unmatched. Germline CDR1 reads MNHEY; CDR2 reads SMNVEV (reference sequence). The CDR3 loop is CASSQLSGTSLGEQFF. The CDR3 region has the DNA TGTGCCAGCAGTCAGCTTTCCGGGACTAGCCTGGGTGAGCAGTTCTTC.

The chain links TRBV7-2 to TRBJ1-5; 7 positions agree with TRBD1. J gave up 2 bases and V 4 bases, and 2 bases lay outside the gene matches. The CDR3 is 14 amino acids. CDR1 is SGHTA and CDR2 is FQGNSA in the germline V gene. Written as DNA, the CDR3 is TGTGCCAGCAGCTCCGGGACAGGCAATCAGCCCCAGCATTTT. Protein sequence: CASSSGTGNQPQHF.

This CDR3 reads CASSSGRGYEQYF. The CDR3 DNA sequence: TGTGCCAGTTCTAGCGGGAGGGGCTACGAGCAGTACTTC. This chain connects TRBV19 to TRBJ2-7, with 12 bases matching TRBD2. V shed 8 bases and J 3 bases; nucleotides not matched to a gene: 2. The V gene's germline CDR1 is LNHDA and CDR2 SQIVND (reference sequence). This CDR3 contains 13 residues.

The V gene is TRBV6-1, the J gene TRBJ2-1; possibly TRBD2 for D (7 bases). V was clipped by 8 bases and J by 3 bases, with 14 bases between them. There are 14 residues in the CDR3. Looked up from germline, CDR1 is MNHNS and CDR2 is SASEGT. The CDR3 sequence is CASGGRESYNEQFF. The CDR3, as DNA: TGTGCCAGCGGGGGGCGGGAGAGCTACAATGAGCAGTTCTTC.

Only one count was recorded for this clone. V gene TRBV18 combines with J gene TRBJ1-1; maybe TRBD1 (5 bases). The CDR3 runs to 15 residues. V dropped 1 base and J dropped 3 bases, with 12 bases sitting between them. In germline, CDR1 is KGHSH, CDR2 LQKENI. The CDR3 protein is CASSPLSGLDTEAFF. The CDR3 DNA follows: TGTGCCAGCTCACCACTCTCAGGGTTGGACACTGAAGCTTTCTTT.

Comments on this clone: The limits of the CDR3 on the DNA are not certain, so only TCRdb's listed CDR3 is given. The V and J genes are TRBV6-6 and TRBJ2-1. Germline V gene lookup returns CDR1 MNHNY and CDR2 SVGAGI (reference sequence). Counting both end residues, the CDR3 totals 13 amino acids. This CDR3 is CASSSSIYNEQFF.

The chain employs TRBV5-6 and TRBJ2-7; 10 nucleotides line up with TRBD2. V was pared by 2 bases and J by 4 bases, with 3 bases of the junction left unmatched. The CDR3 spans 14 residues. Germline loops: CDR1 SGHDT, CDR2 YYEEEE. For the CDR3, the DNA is TGTGCCAGCAGCTTCGGACTAGCGGATTACGAGCAGTACTTC. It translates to CASSFGLADYEQYF.

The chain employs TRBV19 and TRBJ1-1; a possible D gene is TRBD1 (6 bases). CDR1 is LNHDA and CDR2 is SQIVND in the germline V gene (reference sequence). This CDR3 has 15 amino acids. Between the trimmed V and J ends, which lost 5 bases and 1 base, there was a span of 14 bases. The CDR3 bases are TGTGCCAGTAGTTCTCCGGGACACCAGAACACTGAAGCTTTCTTT. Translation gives CASSSPGHQNTEAFF.

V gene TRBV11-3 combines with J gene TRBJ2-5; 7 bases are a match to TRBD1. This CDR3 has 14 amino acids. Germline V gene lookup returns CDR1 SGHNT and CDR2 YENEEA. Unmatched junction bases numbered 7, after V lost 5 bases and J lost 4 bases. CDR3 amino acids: CASSRDRAGETQYF. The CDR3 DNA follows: TGTGCCAGCAGCCGAGACAGGGCGGGAGAGACCCAGTACTTC.

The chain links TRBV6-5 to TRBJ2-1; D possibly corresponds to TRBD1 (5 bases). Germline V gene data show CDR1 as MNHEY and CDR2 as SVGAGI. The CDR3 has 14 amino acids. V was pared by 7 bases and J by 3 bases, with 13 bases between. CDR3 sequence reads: CASTRDSLYNEQFF. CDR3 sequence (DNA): TGTGCCAGCACCAGAGACAGTCTCTACAATGAGCAGTTCTTC.